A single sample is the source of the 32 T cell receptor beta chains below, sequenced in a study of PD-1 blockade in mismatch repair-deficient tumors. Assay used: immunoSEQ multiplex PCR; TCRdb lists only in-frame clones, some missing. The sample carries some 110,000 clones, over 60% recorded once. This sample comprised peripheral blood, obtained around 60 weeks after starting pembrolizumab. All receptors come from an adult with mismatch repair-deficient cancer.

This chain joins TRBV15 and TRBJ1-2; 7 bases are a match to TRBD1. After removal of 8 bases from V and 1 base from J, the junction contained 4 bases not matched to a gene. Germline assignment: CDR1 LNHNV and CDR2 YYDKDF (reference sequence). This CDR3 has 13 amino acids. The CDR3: CATQTGSNYGYTF. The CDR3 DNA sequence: TGTGCCACCCAGACAGGGAGTAACTATGGCTACACCTTC.

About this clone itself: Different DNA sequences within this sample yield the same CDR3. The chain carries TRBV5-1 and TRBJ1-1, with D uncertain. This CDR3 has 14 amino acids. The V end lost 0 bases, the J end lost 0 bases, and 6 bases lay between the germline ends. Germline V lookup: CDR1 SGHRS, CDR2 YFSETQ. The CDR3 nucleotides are TGCGCCAGCAGCTTGGGTGTAATGAACACTGAAGCTTTCTTT. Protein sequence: CASSLGVMNTEAFF.

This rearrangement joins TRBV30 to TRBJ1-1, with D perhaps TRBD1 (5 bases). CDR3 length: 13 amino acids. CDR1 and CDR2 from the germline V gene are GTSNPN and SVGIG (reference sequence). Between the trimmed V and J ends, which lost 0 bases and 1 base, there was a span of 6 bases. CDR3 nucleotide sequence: TGTGCCTGGAGTGTCGGGACGAACACTGAAGCTTTCTTT. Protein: CAWSVGTNTEAFF.

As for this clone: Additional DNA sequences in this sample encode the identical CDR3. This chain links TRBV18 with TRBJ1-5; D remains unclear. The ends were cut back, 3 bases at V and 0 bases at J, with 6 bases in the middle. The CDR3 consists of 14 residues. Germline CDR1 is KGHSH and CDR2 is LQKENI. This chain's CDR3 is CASSPDYSNQPQHF. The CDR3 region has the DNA TGTGCCAGCTCACCGGATTATAGCAATCAGCCCCAGCATTTT.

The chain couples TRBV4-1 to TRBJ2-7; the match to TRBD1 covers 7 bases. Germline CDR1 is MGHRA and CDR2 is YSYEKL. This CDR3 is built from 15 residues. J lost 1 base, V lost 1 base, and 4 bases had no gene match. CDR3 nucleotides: TGCGCCAGCAGCCAAGGGGCGACAGGGTCCTACGAGCAGTACTTC. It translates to CASSQGATGSYEQYF.

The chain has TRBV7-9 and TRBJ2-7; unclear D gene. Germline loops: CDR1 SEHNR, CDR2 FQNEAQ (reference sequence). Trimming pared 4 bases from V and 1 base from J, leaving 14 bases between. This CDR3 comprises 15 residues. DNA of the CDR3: TGTGCCAGCAGCTCCCTGGAGTCCGAATCCTACGAGCAGTACTTC. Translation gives CASSSLESESYEQYF.

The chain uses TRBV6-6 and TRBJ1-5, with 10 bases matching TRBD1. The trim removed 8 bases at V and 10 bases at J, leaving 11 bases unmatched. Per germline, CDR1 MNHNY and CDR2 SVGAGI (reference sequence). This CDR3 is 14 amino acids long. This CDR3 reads CASLDRDRGPPQHF. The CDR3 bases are TGTGCCAGCTTAGACCGGGACAGGGGACCCCCCCAGCATTTT.

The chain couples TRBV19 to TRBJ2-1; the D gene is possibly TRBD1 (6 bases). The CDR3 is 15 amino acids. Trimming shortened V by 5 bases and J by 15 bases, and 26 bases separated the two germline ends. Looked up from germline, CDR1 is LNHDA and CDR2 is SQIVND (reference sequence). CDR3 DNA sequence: TGTGCCAGTAGTCCATCCGGGACACAACCCCATGTTCGGTTCTTC. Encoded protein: CASSPSGTQPHVRFF.

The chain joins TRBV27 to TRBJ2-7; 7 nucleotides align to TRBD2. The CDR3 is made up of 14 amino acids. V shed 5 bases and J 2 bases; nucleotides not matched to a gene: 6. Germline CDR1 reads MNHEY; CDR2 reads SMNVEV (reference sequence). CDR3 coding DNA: TGTGCCAGCAGTCTTGCTAGCGGAACCTACGAGCAGTACTTC. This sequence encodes CASSLASGTYEQYF.

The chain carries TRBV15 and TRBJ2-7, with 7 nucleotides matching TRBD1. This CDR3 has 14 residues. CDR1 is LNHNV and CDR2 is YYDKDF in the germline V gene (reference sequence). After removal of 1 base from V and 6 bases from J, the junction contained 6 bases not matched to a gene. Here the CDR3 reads CATSRVEGAGEQYF. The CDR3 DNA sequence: TGTGCCACCAGCAGAGTTGAGGGGGCTGGCGAGCAGTACTTC.

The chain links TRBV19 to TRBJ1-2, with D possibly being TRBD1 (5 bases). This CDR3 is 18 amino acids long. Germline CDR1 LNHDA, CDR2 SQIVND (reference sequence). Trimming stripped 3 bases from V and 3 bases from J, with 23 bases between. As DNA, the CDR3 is TGTGCCAGTAGTATCTTGGATAATTCCGGGGGGAGACACTATGGCTACACCTTC. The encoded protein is CASSILDNSGGRHYGYTF.

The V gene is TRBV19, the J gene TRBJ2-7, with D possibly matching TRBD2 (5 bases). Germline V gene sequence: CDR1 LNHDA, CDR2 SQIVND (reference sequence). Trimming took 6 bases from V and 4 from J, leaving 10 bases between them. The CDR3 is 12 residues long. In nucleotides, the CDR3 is TGTGCCAGTAGCCCTCGGGGTTACGAGCAGTACTTC. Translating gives CASSPRGYEQYF.

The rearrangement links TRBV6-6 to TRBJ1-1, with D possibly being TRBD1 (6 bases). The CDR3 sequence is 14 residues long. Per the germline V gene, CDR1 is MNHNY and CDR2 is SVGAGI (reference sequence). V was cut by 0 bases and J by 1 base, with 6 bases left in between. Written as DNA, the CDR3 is TGTGCCAGCAGTTACTCGGACAGGAACACTGAAGCTTTCTTT. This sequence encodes CASSYSDRNTEAFF.

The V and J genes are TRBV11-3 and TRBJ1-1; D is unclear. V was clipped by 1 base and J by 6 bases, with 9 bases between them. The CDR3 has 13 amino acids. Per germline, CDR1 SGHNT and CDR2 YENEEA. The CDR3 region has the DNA TGTGCCAGCAGCTTAGGAGGCAGAGCTGAAGCTTTCTTT. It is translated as CASSLGGRAEAFF.

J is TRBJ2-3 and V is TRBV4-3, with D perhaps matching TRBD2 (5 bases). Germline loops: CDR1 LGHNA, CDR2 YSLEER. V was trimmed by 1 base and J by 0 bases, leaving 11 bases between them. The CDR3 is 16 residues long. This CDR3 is CASSQGHEGSTDTQYF. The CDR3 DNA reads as TGCGCCAGCAGCCAAGGTCACGAGGGTAGCACAGATACGCAGTATTTT.

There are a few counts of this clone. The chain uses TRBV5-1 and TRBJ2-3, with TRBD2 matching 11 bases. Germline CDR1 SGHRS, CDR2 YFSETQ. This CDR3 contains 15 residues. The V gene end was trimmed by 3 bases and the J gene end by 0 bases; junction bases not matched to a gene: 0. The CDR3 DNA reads TGCGCCAGCAGCTGGACTAGCGGGAGCACAGATACGCAGTATTTT. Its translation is CASSWTSGSTDTQYF.

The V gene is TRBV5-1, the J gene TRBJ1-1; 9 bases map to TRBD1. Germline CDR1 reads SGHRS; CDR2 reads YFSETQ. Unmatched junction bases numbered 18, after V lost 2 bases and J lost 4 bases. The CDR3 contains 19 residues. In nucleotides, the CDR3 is TGCGCCAGCAGCTTCCGCGGTCCCCCCACACAGGGGGCGACCACTGAAGCTTTCTTT. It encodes CASSFRGPPTQGATTEAFF.

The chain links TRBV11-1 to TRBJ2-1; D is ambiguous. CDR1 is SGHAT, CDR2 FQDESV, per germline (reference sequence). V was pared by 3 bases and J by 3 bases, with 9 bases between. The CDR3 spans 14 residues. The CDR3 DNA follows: TGTGCCAGCAGCTTGTCAAGCAGCTACAATGAGCAGTTCTTC. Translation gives CASSLSSSYNEQFF.

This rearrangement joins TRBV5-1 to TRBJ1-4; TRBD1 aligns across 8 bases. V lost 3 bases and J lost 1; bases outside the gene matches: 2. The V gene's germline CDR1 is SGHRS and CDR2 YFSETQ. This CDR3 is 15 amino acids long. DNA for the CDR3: TGCGCCAGCAGCTCGGGACAGGAAACTAATGAAAAACTGTTTTTT. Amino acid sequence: CASSSGQETNEKLFF.

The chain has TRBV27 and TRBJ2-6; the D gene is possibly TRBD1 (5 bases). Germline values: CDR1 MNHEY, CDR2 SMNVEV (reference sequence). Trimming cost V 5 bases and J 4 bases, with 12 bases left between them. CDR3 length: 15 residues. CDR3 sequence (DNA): TGTGCCAGCAGTGGGTATCGGACAGGGGCCAACGTCCTGACTTTC. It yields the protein CASSGYRTGANVLTF.

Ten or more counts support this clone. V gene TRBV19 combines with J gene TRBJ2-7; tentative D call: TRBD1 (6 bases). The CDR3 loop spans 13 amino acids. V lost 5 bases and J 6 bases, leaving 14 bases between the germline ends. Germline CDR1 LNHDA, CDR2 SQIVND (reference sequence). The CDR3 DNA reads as TGTGCCAGTAGTCGGCTACAGGGATTCGAGCAGTACTTC. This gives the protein CASSRLQGFEQYF. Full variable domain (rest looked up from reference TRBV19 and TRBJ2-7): DGGITQSPKYLFRKEGQNVTLSCEQNLNHDAMYWYRQDPGQGLRLIYYSQIVNDFQKGDIAEGYSVSREKKESFPLTVTSAQKNPTAFYLCASSRLQGFEQYFGPGTRLTVT.

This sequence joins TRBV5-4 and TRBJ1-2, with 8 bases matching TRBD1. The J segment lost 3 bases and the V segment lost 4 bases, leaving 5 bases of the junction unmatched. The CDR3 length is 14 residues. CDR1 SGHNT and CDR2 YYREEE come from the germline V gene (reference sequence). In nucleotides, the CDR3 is TGTGCCAGCAGCCCGGGACAGGACTACTATGGCTACACCTTC. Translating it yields CASSPGQDYYGYTF.

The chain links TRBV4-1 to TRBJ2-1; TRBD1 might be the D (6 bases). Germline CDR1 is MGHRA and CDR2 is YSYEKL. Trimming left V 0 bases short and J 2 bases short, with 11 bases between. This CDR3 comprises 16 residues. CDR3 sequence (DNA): TGCGCCAGCAGCCAAGATGAGGGGGAGACCTACAATGAGCAGTTCTTC. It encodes CASSQDEGETYNEQFF.

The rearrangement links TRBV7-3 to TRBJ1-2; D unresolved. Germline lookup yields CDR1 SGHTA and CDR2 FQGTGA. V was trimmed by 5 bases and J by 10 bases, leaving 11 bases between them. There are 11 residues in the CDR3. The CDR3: CASSLSGPYTF. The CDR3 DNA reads TGTGCCAGCAGCCTATCCGGGCCCTACACCTTC.

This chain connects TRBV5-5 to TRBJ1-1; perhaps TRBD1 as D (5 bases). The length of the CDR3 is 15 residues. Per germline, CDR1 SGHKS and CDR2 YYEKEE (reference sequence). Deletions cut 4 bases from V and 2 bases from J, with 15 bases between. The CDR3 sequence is CASSVDLGLNTEAFF. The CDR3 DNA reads TGTGCCAGCAGCGTGGATCTGGGACTTAACACTGAAGCTTTCTTT.

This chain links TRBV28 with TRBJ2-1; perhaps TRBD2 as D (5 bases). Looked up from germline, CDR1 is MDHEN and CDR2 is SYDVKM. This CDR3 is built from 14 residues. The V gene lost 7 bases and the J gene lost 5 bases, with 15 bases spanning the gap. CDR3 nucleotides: TGTGCCAGCAAGGACTCCGGTCTAGACAATGAGCAGTTCTTC. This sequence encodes CASKDSGLDNEQFF.

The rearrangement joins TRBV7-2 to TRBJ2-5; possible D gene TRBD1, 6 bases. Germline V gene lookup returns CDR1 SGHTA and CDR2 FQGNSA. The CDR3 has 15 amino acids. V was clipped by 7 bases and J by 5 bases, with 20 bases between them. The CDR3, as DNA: TGTGCCAGCATCCGGTGGGCAGGGGTTGGGGAGACCCAGTACTTC. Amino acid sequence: CASIRWAGVGETQYF. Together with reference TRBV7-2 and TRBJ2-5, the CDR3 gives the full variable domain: GAGVSQSPSNKVTEKGKDVELRCDPISGHTALYWYRQSLGQGLEFLIYFQGNSAPDKSGLPSDRFSAERTGGSVSTLTIQRTQQEDSAVYLCASIRWAGVGETQYFGPGTRLLVL.

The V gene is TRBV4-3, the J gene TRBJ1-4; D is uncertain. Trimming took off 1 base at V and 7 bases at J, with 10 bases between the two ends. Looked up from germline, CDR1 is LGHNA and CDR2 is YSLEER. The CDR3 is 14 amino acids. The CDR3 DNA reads TGCGCCAGCAGCCAAGGTGTGGTTACTGAAAAACTGTTTTTT. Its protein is CASSQGVVTEKLFF.

The CDR3 protein is CASSDLGQGAYEQYF. DNA of the CDR3: TGTGCCAGCAGTGACTTAGGACAGGGGGCATACGAGCAGTACTTC. The V and J genes are TRBV25-1 and TRBJ2-7, with 11 positions matching TRBD1. Per the germline V gene, CDR1 is MGHDK and CDR2 is SYGVNS. The CDR3 runs to 15 residues. Trimming removed 3 bases from V and 4 bases from J; junction bases left unmatched: 5.

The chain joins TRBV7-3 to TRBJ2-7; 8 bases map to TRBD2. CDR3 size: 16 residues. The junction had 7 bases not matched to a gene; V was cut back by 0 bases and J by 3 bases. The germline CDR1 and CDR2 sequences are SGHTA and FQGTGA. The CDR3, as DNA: TGTGCCAGCAGCTTAACGCCAGCGGGAGCAGACTACGAGCAGTACTTC. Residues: CASSLTPAGADYEQYF.

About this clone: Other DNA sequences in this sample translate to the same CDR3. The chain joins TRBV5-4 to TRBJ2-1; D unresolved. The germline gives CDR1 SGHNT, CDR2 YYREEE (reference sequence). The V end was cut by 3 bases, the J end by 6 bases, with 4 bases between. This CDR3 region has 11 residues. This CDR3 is CASSWGNEQFF. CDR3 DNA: TGTGCCAGCAGCTGGGGCAATGAGCAGTTCTTC.

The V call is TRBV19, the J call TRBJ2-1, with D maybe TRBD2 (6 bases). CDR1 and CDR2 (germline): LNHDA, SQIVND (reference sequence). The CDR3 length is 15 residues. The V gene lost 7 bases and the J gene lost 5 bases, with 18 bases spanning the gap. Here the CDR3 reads CASKEWAGINNEQFF. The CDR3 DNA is TGTGCCAGTAAAGAGTGGGCGGGAATAAACAATGAGCAGTTCTTC.